A selection of T cell receptor beta chains follows, all from one sample in a study of CD8 T cells in ankylosing spondylitis. TCRdb reanalysed the 5' RACE reads using MiXCR and keeps one entry per CDR3 protein. Here the sample spans roughly 440,000 distinct CDR3 sequences, 15% to 20% being singletons. The specimen was blood, either unsorted or a sorted T cell fraction (not recorded which). The origin of the receptors is a male donor with ankylosing spondylitis. Each CDR3 is given with its conserved first and last residue. Each record gives: J gene, clone size, V gene, D gene, CDR3 protein, CDR3 DNA. A D gene is named only where the DNA matches it firmly. A clone size is listed for some rows: how often the clone was seen (once, few, many), or a class if it is expanded.

j_gene: TRBJ2-7
abundance: few
v_gene: TRBV11-2
d_gene: TRBD1
CDR3aa: CASRRQGNDEQYF
CDR3nt: TGTGCCAGCAGGAGACAGGGGAACGACGAGCAGTACTTC

j_gene: TRBJ2-1
abundance: many
v_gene: TRBV5-1
d_gene: .
CDR3aa: CASSSRGGEQFF
CDR3nt: TGCGCCAGCAGCTCCAGGGGTGGCGAGCAGTTCTTC

j_gene: TRBJ2-7
abundance: .
v_gene: TRBV20-1
d_gene: .
CDR3aa: CSAINRGTYEQYF
CDR3nt: TGCAGTGCTATCAATCGGGGGACCTACGAGCAGTACTTC

j_gene: TRBJ2-3
abundance: few
v_gene: TRBV20-1
d_gene: TRBD2
CDR3aa: CSARGAGSSTDTQYF
CDR3nt: TGCAGTGCTAGAGGAGCGGGGTCAAGCACAGATACGCAGTATTTT

j_gene: TRBJ1-2
abundance: .
v_gene: TRBV20-1
d_gene: .
CDR3aa: CSASYWRNPDGYTF
CDR3nt: TGCAGTGCTAGCTATTGGCGGAATCCGGATGGCTACACCTTC

j_gene: TRBJ2-2
abundance: .
v_gene: TRBV5-1
d_gene: TRBD2
CDR3aa: CASSRLAGVNTGELFF
CDR3nt: TGCGCCAGCAGCCGACTAGCGGGGGTGAACACCGGGGAGCTGTTTTTT

j_gene: TRBJ1-2
abundance: .
v_gene: TRBV11-3
d_gene: .
CDR3aa: CASGPFNYGYTF
CDR3nt: TGTGCCAGCGGCCCCTTTAACTATGGCTACACCTTC

j_gene: TRBJ2-2
abundance: few
v_gene: TRBV11-2
d_gene: .
CDR3aa: CASSLDLGAVDGELFF
CDR3nt: TGTGCCAGCAGCTTAGATCTGGGTGCGGTGGACGGGGAGCTGTTTTTT

j_gene: TRBJ2-1
abundance: few
v_gene: TRBV5-1
d_gene: TRBD2
CDR3aa: CASSLDLAGVYNEQFF
CDR3nt: TGCGCCAGCAGCTTGGATCTAGCGGGGGTTTACAATGAGCAGTTCTTC

j_gene: TRBJ2-7
abundance: few
v_gene: TRBV12-5
d_gene: .
CDR3aa: CASGPQDGPSYEQYF
CDR3nt: TGTGCTAGTGGTCCGCAGGACGGACCATCCTACGAGCAGTACTTC

j_gene: TRBJ2-5
abundance: few
v_gene: TRBV7-7
d_gene: TRBD2
CDR3aa: CASSLDTRSGVQETQYF
CDR3nt: TGTGCTAGCAGCTTAGATACCAGGAGCGGGGTCCAAGAGACCCAGTACTTC

j_gene: TRBJ2-2
abundance: .
v_gene: TRBV9
d_gene: TRBD2
CDR3aa: CASSVGLAGSLGTGELFF
CDR3nt: TGTGCCAGCAGCGTGGGACTAGCGGGGTCCCTGGGGACCGGGGAGCTGTTTTTT

j_gene: TRBJ1-5
abundance: many
v_gene: TRBV20-1
d_gene: TRBD1
CDR3aa: CSARGRGRGNNQPQHF
CDR3nt: TGCAGTGCTAGGGGAAGGGGGCGCGGGAACAATCAGCCCCAGCATTTT

j_gene: TRBJ1-6
abundance: .
v_gene: TRBV9
d_gene: .
CDR3aa: CASSENGQYNSPLHF
CDR3nt: TGTGCCAGCAGCGAGAACGGACAATATAATTCACCCCTCCACTTT

j_gene: TRBJ2-7
abundance: few
v_gene: TRBV4-1
d_gene: TRBD1
CDR3aa: CASSYRDRGHEQYF
CDR3nt: TGCGCCAGCAGCTACCGGGACAGGGGTCACGAGCAGTACTTC

j_gene: TRBJ1-1
abundance: .
v_gene: TRBV20-1
d_gene: .
CDR3aa: CSAKQRVANTEAFF
CDR3nt: TGCAGTGCTAAACAGAGGGTGGCGAACACTGAAGCTTTCTTT

j_gene: TRBJ1-1
abundance: many
v_gene: TRBV5-1
d_gene: TRBD1
CDR3aa: CASTLQGANTEAFF
CDR3nt: TGCGCCAGCACCCTACAGGGGGCCAACACTGAAGCTTTCTTT

j_gene: TRBJ2-5
abundance: .
v_gene: TRBV24-1
d_gene: .
CDR3aa: CATSDFVTQYF
CDR3nt: TGTGCCACCAGTGATTTCGTGACCCAGTACTTC

j_gene: TRBJ2-1
abundance: .
v_gene: TRBV5-1
d_gene: .
CDR3aa: CASSLDGAPEDYNEQFF
CDR3nt: TGCGCCAGCAGCTTGGACGGGGCGCCGGAGGACTACAATGAGCAGTTCTTC

j_gene: TRBJ2-5
abundance: .
v_gene: TRBV9
d_gene: .
CDR3aa: CASSAAGTLLETQYF
CDR3nt: TGTGCCAGCAGCGCGGCCGGGACCCTATTAGAGACCCAGTACTTC

j_gene: TRBJ2-7
abundance: .
v_gene: TRBV6-5
d_gene: .
CDR3aa: CASSYSGLSYEQYF
CDR3nt: TGTGCCAGCAGTTACTCTGGGCTATCCTACGAGCAGTACTTC

j_gene: TRBJ2-3
abundance: few
v_gene: TRBV20-1
d_gene: TRBD2
CDR3aa: CSAEGLAGGSDTQYF
CDR3nt: TGCAGTGCTGAGGGACTAGCGGGAGGTAGTGATACGCAGTATTTT

j_gene: TRBJ1-3
abundance: few
v_gene: TRBV6-1
d_gene: TRBD1
CDR3aa: CASSDPGQGATGNTIYF
CDR3nt: TGTGCCAGCAGTGATCCGGGACAGGGGGCAACTGGAAACACCATATATTTT

j_gene: TRBJ2-1
abundance: .
v_gene: TRBV20-1
d_gene: .
CDR3aa: CSARAFLVRSYNEQFF
CDR3nt: TGCAGTGCCCGGGCGTTTTTGGTCCGCTCCTACAATGAGCAGTTCTTC

j_gene: TRBJ2-1
abundance: .
v_gene: TRBV20-1
d_gene: TRBD2
CDR3aa: CSARDLGGGAVNEQFF
CDR3nt: TGCAGTGCTAGAGATTTGGGCGGGGGGGCCGTGAATGAGCAGTTCTTC

j_gene: TRBJ1-5
abundance: few
v_gene: TRBV6-1
d_gene: .
CDR3aa: CASSESRGVNQPQHF
CDR3nt: TGTGCCAGCAGTGAAAGTCGGGGAGTTAATCAGCCCCAGCATTTT

j_gene: TRBJ2-3
abundance: .
v_gene: TRBV3-1
d_gene: TRBD2
CDR3aa: CASSPGLAGVADTQYF
CDR3nt: TGTGCCAGCAGCCCCGGACTAGCGGGAGTGGCAGATACGCAGTATTTT

j_gene: TRBJ2-3
abundance: once
v_gene: TRBV12-3/TRBV12-4
d_gene: TRBD2
CDR3aa: CASSGTSGRSTDTQYF
CDR3nt: TGTGCCAGCAGTGGGACTAGCGGGAGGAGCACAGATACGCAGTATTTT

j_gene: TRBJ1-4
abundance: many
v_gene: TRBV12-3/TRBV12-4
d_gene: .
CDR3aa: CASSQAGVNEKLFF
CDR3nt: TGTGCCAGCAGCCAGGCAGGGGTTAATGAAAAACTGTTTTTT

j_gene: TRBJ2-3
abundance: few
v_gene: TRBV12-3/TRBV12-4
d_gene: .
CDR3aa: CASRPRDLDTQYF
CDR3nt: TGTGCCAGCAGGCCTCGGGACCTAGATACGCAGTATTTT

j_gene: TRBJ2-4
abundance: few
v_gene: TRBV5-1
d_gene: .
CDR3aa: CASSLRPSEGNIQYF
CDR3nt: TGCGCCAGCAGCTTACGCCCCTCGGAAGGCAACATTCAGTACTTC

j_gene: TRBJ1-2
abundance: .
v_gene: TRBV28
d_gene: .
CDR3aa: CASSSPGAENYGYTF
CDR3nt: TGTGCCAGCAGTTCCCCGGGGGCCGAGAACTATGGCTACACCTTC

j_gene: TRBJ2-1
abundance: .
v_gene: TRBV11-2
d_gene: TRBD2
CDR3aa: CASSPLVLAGVNEQFF
CDR3nt: TGTGCCAGCAGCCCACTGGTTCTAGCGGGGGTGAATGAGCAGTTCTTC

j_gene: TRBJ2-1
abundance: many
v_gene: TRBV7-6
d_gene: TRBD2
CDR3aa: CASSQTSGRFDEQFF
CDR3nt: TGTGCCAGCAGCCAGACTAGCGGGAGGTTTGATGAGCAGTTCTTC

j_gene: TRBJ1-5
abundance: .
v_gene: TRBV7-6
d_gene: .
CDR3aa: CASSLDSANQPQHF
CDR3nt: TGTGCCAGCAGCTTGGATTCGGCGAATCAGCCCCAGCATTTT

j_gene: TRBJ1-1
abundance: few
v_gene: TRBV28
d_gene: .
CDR3aa: CASSLLSGSFGEAFF
CDR3nt: TGTGCCAGCAGTTTATTAAGCGGATCCTTTGGGGAAGCTTTCTTT

j_gene: TRBJ2-5
abundance: few
v_gene: TRBV20-1
d_gene: .
CDR3aa: CSASGDSGKETQYF
CDR3nt: TGCAGTGCTAGTGGAGATAGCGGAAAAGAGACCCAGTACTTC

j_gene: TRBJ1-5
abundance: many
v_gene: TRBV12-3/TRBV12-4
d_gene: .
CDR3aa: CASSLRTVEAQHF
CDR3nt: TGTGCCAGCAGTTTAAGGACGGTGGAGGCCCAGCATTTT